This T cell receptor beta chain appears in the sequencing data of a study of radiation and T cells in renal cell carcinoma. Germline lookup yields CDR1 MNHEY and CDR2 SVGAGI. V was pared by 8 bases and J by 6 bases, with 16 bases between. CDR3 length: 13 residues. Data came from immunoSEQ multiplex PCR; TCRdb stores just in-frame clones and leaves some out. The repertoire holds around 170,000 clones, with about 88% as singletons. Indicated time point: blood 4 weeks post-SBRT, at nephrectomy. Treatment defined: 15 Gy SBRT to primary tumor, nephrectomy 4 weeks later. Nephrectomy followed 15 Gy stereotactic body radiation by 4 weeks.

The gene calls are TRBV6-5 and TRBJ1-2; TRBD1 might be the D (5 bases). The starting material was blood, obtained from a patient whose treatment included radiotherapy and nephrectomy. The sequence derives from a woman between 50 and 59 years old with renal cell carcinoma. CDR3 DNA: TGTGCCAGCGGTGGGGCGGGGAAACATGGCTACACCTTC. Translation: CASGGAGKHGYTF.